Following are 30 T cell receptor beta chains from one sample sequenced in a study of blood T cell repertoires in COVID-19. TCRdb's copy holds only in-frame clones and misses some; the assay was immunoSEQ multiplex PCR. The sample includes roughly 90,000 clones, roughly nine tenths of them seen just once. Sequencing input: peripheral blood. Every receptor here comes from a woman over 75 with active COVID-19.

V usage is TRBV6-6 and J usage is TRBJ2-5, with 9 bases lining up with TRBD1. The CDR3 runs to 13 residues. J gave up 7 bases and V 5 bases, and 5 bases lay outside the gene matches. Germline CDR1 and CDR2: MNHNY and SVGAGI (reference sequence). The CDR3: CASSVDRGGTQYF. CDR3 bases: TGTGCCAGCAGTGTTGACAGGGGGGGGACCCAGTACTTC.

This chain joins TRBV28 and TRBJ2-3, with 7 bases fitting TRBD1. The CDR3 runs 12 residues. Germline CDR1 is MDHEN and CDR2 is SYDVKM. The V segment lost 8 bases and the J segment 5 bases; nucleotides outside the gene matches: 4. CDR3 coding DNA: TGTGCCAGCTCTCGGACAGGAGATACGCAGTATTTT. Translating gives CASSRTGDTQYF.

This clone was detected only a few times. The rearrangement uses TRBV7-3 and TRBJ2-2; D not resolved. CDR1 is SGHTA, CDR2 FQGTGA, per germline. The CDR3 runs to 12 residues. V was shortened by 4 bases and J by 3 bases, with 3 bases between the two germline ends. The CDR3 loop is CASSSYTGELFF. DNA for the CDR3: TGTGCCAGCAGCTCATACACCGGGGAGCTGTTTTTT.

V and J are TRBV16 and TRBJ2-1; TRBD2 agrees at 7 bases. Germline CDR1 KGHSY, CDR2 FQNENV. V was pared by 0 bases and J by 5 bases, with 10 bases of the junction left unmatched. The CDR3 extends over 17 amino acids. The CDR3 nucleotides read TGTGCCAGCAGCCAATCCCCTCGGACTAGAGGGGACAATGAGCAGTTCTTC. Translating it yields CASSQSPRTRGDNEQFF. Based on the CDR3 plus reference TRBV16 and TRBJ2-1, the full variable domain is GEEVAQTPKHLVRGEGQKAKLYCAPIKGHSYVFWYQQVLKNEFKFLISFQNENVFDETGMPKERFSAKCLPNSPCSLEIQATKLEDSAVYFCASSQSPRTRGDNEQFFGPGTRLTVL.

J is TRBJ1-4 and V is TRBV5-1; perhaps TRBD1 as D (6 bases). Germline V gene data show CDR1 as SGHRS and CDR2 as YFSETQ. This CDR3 contains 15 residues. The V end lost 1 base, the J end lost 6 bases, and 13 bases lay between the germline ends. The CDR3 nucleotides read TGCGCCAGCAGCTTGTCAACGGGACACGATGAAAAACTGTTTTTT. Protein product: CASSLSTGHDEKLFF.

This clone has more than one count but fewer than ten. The V call is TRBV7-9, the J call TRBJ1-5; D not resolved. V lost 3 bases to trimming and J lost 2 bases, with 14 bases between them. In germline, CDR1 is SEHNR, CDR2 FQNEAQ (reference sequence). This CDR3 contains 16 residues. CDR3 region: CASSFIGVRGNQPQHF. The CDR3 DNA follows: TGTGCCAGCAGCTTTATCGGGGTTCGGGGCAATCAGCCCCAGCATTTT. Drawing the rest from reference TRBV7-9 and TRBJ1-5, the complete variable domain is DTGVSQNPRHKITKRGQNVTFRCDPISEHNRLYWYRQTLGQGPEFLTYFQNEAQLEKSRLLSDRFSAERPKGSFSTLEIQRTEQGDSAMYLCASSFIGVRGNQPQHFGDGTRLSIL.

V gene TRBV7-2 combines with J gene TRBJ2-7, with TRBD2 matching 11 bases. Germline V gene data show CDR1 as SGHTA and CDR2 as FQGNSA. The CDR3 consists of 15 residues. The V gene end was trimmed by 5 bases and the J gene end by 1 base; junction bases not matched to a gene: 4. The CDR3 here is CASSQRLAGSYEQYF. CDR3 bases: TGTGCCAGCAGCCAACGACTAGCGGGATCCTACGAGCAGTACTTC.

The chain is built from TRBV12-5 and TRBJ2-1, with D possibly TRBD2 on 5 matching bases. The germline gives CDR1 LGHNT, CDR2 FRNRAP. Trimming pared 5 bases from V and 8 bases from J, leaving 16 bases between. The CDR3 is made up of 14 amino acids. CDR3 region: CASGRTLPPHEQFF. DNA of the CDR3: TGTGCTAGTGGTCGGACTCTACCCCCCCATGAGCAGTTCTTC.

J is TRBJ2-7 and V is TRBV18, with 8 positions matching TRBD1. J lost 2 bases, V lost 2 bases, and 5 bases had no gene match. The CDR3 sequence is 15 residues long. The germline gives CDR1 KGHSH, CDR2 LQKENI. In nucleotides, the CDR3 is TGTGCCAGCTCACCAAGGACAGGGTTAGCCTACGAGCAGTACTTC. Translation gives CASSPRTGLAYEQYF. The complete variable domain, with remaining parts taken from reference TRBV18 and TRBJ2-7, reads NAGVMQNPRHLVRRRGQEARLRCSPMKGHSHVYWYRQLPEEGLKFMVYLQKENIIDESGMPKERFSAEFPKEGPSILRIQQVVRGDSAAYFCASSPRTGLAYEQYFGPGTRLTVT.

The chain has TRBV5-1 and TRBJ2-3, with D perhaps TRBD1 (7 bases). CDR1 and CDR2 (germline): SGHRS, YFSETQ. This CDR3 contains 15 residues. V dropped 6 bases and J dropped 1 base, with 15 bases sitting between them. The CDR3 loop reads CASTKGASGTDTQYF. The CDR3 nucleotides are TGCGCCAGCACCAAGGGGGCTAGCGGCACAGATACGCAGTATTTT. The full variable domain, rest sourced from reference TRBV5-1 and TRBJ2-3, is KAGVTQTPRYLIKTRGQQVTLSCSPISGHRSVSWYQQTPGQGLQFLFEYFSETQRNKGNFPGRFSGRQFSNSRSEMNVSTLELGDSALYLCASTKGASGTDTQYFGPGTRLTVL.

The chain has TRBV2 and TRBJ2-7; 8 bases fit TRBD1. CDR3 size: 13 residues. From germline, CDR1 is SNHLY and CDR2 FYNNEI. V shed 7 bases, J shed 2 bases, and the junction held 4 bases outside the gene matches. CDR3 protein: CASMRDRTYEQYF. CDR3 bases: TGTGCCAGCATGCGGGACAGGACCTACGAGCAGTACTTC. The full variable domain, with the rest looked up from reference TRBV2 and TRBJ2-7, is EPEVTQTPSHQVTQMGQEVILRCVPISNHLYFYWYRQILGQKVEFLVSFYNNEISEKSEIFDDQFSVERPDGSNFTLKIRSTKLEDSAMYFCASMRDRTYEQYFGPGTRLTVT.

This chain uses TRBV4-3 with TRBJ1-3, with 8 bases that match TRBD1. The junction had 5 bases not matched to a gene; V was cut back by 0 bases and J by 4 bases. Germline values: CDR1 LGHNA, CDR2 YSLEER. This CDR3 has 16 amino acids. In DNA form, the CDR3 reads TGCGCCAGCAGCCAAGATGGGAACAGGGGGGGAAACACCATATATTTT. Amino acid sequence: CASSQDGNRGGNTIYF.

The chain is built from TRBV7-8 and TRBJ2-2; 10 bases map to TRBD2. CDR3 length: 15 amino acids. Trimming at V came to 5 bases and at J to 4 bases, leaving 4 bases not matched to a gene. Looked up from germline, CDR1 is SGHVS and CDR2 is FQNEAQ. CDR3 bases: TGTGCCAGCAGCCAAGCGGGAGGGGCCACCGGGGAGCTGTTTTTT. It encodes CASSQAGGATGELFF. Complete variable domain (other parts from reference TRBV7-8 and TRBJ2-2): GAGVSQSPRYKVAKRGQDVALRCDPISGHVSLFWYQQALGQGPEFLTYFQNEAQLDKSGLPSDRFFAERPEGSVSTLKIQRTQQEDSAVYLCASSQAGGATGELFFGEGSRLTVL.

Concerning this clone itself: At one end, the junction sequence differs from germline, possibly due to a read error. The V call is TRBV27, the J call TRBJ2-1; TRBD2 matches 9 bases. CDR3 length: 13 amino acids. Germline assignment: CDR1 MNHEY and CDR2 SMNVEV (reference sequence). CDR3 loop: CASSSYLAGESLF. CDR3 coding DNA: TGTGCCAGCAGTTCCTACTTAGCGGGAGAATCGCTCTTC.

The CDR3 here is CASSAGTGGSNEQFF. The CDR3 DNA sequence: TGTGCCAGCAGTGCCGGGACAGGGGGGTCGAATGAGCAGTTCTTC. This chain joins TRBV6-4 and TRBJ2-1; 11 bases agree with TRBD1. The CDR3 spans 15 residues. With V trimmed by 4 bases and J by 7 bases, 6 bases remained unmatched. Germline CDR1 reads MRHNA; CDR2 reads SNTAGT.

This clone was seen only a few times. V usage is TRBV6-5 and J usage is TRBJ1-1, with TRBD1 matching 7 bases. The junction had 5 bases not matched to a gene; V was cut back by 6 bases and J by 4 bases. This CDR3 is 13 amino acids long. The germline V gene has CDR1 MNHEY and CDR2 SVGAGI. The CDR3 DNA reads as TGTGCCAGCAGCTATTACAGGGGCACTGAAGCTTTCTTT. It is translated as CASSYYRGTEAFF.

The V call is TRBV11-3, the J call TRBJ2-1; perhaps TRBD2 as D (6 bases). From germline, CDR1 is SGHNT and CDR2 YENEEA. The CDR3 has 15 residues. V was shortened by 5 bases and J by 8 bases, with 19 bases between the two germline ends. CDR3 sequence: CASSKGEVPKDEQFF. CDR3 sequence (DNA): TGTGCCAGCAGCAAAGGGGAGGTCCCCAAGGATGAGCAGTTCTTC.

The rearrangement uses TRBV11-2 and TRBJ2-5, with 8 nucleotides matching TRBD1. Germline-derived CDR1 and CDR2 are SGHAT and FQNNGV. The length of the CDR3 is 18 residues. With 0 bases clipped from V and 3 bases from J, the junction kept 12 bases outside the gene matches. The CDR3 nucleotides read TGTGCCAGCAGCTTAGATCAGCACGGGGCAGGGGGCGAAGAGACCCAGTACTTC. This gives the protein CASSLDQHGAGGEETQYF.

CDR3 in amino acids: CASSPRGLGNQPQHF. The CDR3 DNA reads TGTGCCAGCAGCCCTAGAGGGCTTGGCAATCAGCCCCAGCATTTT. The chain couples TRBV5-6 to TRBJ1-5, with D unclear. V was shortened by 4 bases and J by 2 bases, with 13 bases between the two germline ends. The CDR3 sequence is 15 residues long. The germline CDR1 and CDR2 sequences are SGHDT and YYEEEE.

This clone was found once. This chain uses TRBV2 with TRBJ2-7, with 7 bases identical to TRBD2. The J segment lost 2 bases and the V segment lost 4 bases, leaving 2 bases of the junction unmatched. In germline, CDR1 is SNHLY, CDR2 FYNNEI. The CDR3 is made up of 13 amino acids. The CDR3 here is CASSASGTYEQYF. The CDR3 bases are TGTGCCAGCAGTGCTAGCGGCACCTACGAGCAGTACTTC.

The rearrangement uses TRBV6-5 and TRBJ2-5, with D perhaps matching TRBD1 (6 bases). With 0 bases removed from V and 4 bases from J, the gap between germline ends came to 9 bases. The CDR3 extends over 14 amino acids. The germline V gene encodes CDR1 MNHEY and CDR2 SVGAGI. CDR3 protein: CASSYSQGPETQYF. In DNA form, the CDR3 reads TGTGCCAGCAGTTACTCGCAGGGGCCAGAGACCCAGTACTTC.

The chain employs TRBV6-5 and TRBJ2-1, with TRBD2 matching 10 bases. The trim removed 1 base at V and 3 bases at J, leaving 3 bases unmatched. The V gene's germline CDR1 is MNHEY and CDR2 SVGAGI. CDR3 length equals 16 residues. CDR3 nucleotides: TGTGCCAGCAGTTACTGGTCTAGCGGGAGCTACAATGAGCAGTTCTTC. Its translation is CASSYWSSGSYNEQFF.

This clone appeared a single time. The chain joins TRBV27 to TRBJ2-1; 8 bases align to TRBD2. The CDR3 length is 14 residues. Germline CDR1 is MNHEY and CDR2 is SMNVEV (reference sequence). Unmatched junction bases numbered 3, after V lost 5 bases and J lost 3 bases. The CDR3 spells CASSRGLGYNEQFF. The CDR3 nucleotides read TGTGCCAGCAGTAGGGGACTAGGCTACAATGAGCAGTTCTTC.

The chain couples TRBV28 to TRBJ2-7, with TRBD1 as a possible D gene (6 bases). V gave up 2 bases and J gave up 2 bases, with 7 bases separating them. Germline V gene sequence: CDR1 MDHEN, CDR2 SYDVKM. The CDR3 totals 13 residues. The CDR3 nucleotides read TGTGCCAGCAGTTTAGGGGGCCCCTACGAGCAGTACTTC. This sequence encodes CASSLGGPYEQYF.

The rearrangement joins TRBV2 to TRBJ2-2; 8 bases match TRBD2. The J segment lost 3 bases and the V segment lost 8 bases, leaving 5 bases of the junction unmatched. The CDR3 length is 14 residues. Germline V CDR1 and CDR2: SNHLY, FYNNEI. Here the CDR3 DNA reads TGTGCCAGCGCCGGGACTAGATACACCGGGGAGCTGTTTTTT. This translates into CASAGTRYTGELFF.

This clone has a single count. This chain uses TRBV15 with TRBJ2-7; TRBD1 aligns across 8 bases. This CDR3 comprises 15 residues. Trimming removed 3 bases from V and 1 base from J; junction bases left unmatched: 5. Looked up from germline, CDR1 is LNHNV and CDR2 is YYDKDF (reference sequence). CDR3 sequence: CATSRGGQGSYEQYF. CDR3 bases: TGTGCCACCAGCAGGGGAGGACAGGGATCCTACGAGCAGTACTTC.

The DNA for the CDR3 is TGTGCCACCAGTGAATCGGCCAGGGGGCCTGGTGGCTACACCTTC. Protein product: CATSESARGPGGYTF. The chain is built from TRBV24-1 and TRBJ1-2, with TRBD1 identical over 8 bases. Losses at the gene ends were 4 bases for V and 7 bases for J; bases not matched to a gene: 10. Germline V gives CDR1 KGHDR, CDR2 SFDVKD. The CDR3 is made up of 15 amino acids.

This sequence joins TRBV18 and TRBJ2-7, with a weak D call TRBD1 (6 bases). The CDR3 runs to 14 residues. Germline CDR1 reads KGHSH; CDR2 reads LQKENI. The ends were cut back, 0 bases at V and 4 bases at J, with 10 bases in the middle. CDR3 nucleotides: TGTGCCAGCTCACCACCTGGGGGCGGTTACGAGCAGTACTTC. Protein: CASSPPGGGYEQYF.

J is TRBJ1-1 and V is TRBV6-5; a weak D match, TRBD1 (6 bases). This CDR3 is built from 15 residues. Trimming removed 7 bases from V and 0 bases from J, with 15 bases in between. The germline gives CDR1 MNHEY, CDR2 SVGAGI. This CDR3 reads CASNLQGSMNTEAFF. The CDR3, as DNA: TGTGCCAGCAACCTACAGGGATCCATGAACACTGAAGCTTTCTTT.

V and J are TRBV28 and TRBJ2-3, with 7 positions matching TRBD1. Germline CDR1 MDHEN, CDR2 SYDVKM. The trim removed 4 bases at V and 0 bases at J, leaving 4 bases unmatched. CDR3 size: 15 residues. The CDR3 DNA follows: TGTGCCAGCAGTTCGCCGACAGGGAGCACAGATACGCAGTATTTT. Its translation: CASSSPTGSTDTQYF.